Listed below are T cell receptor beta chains from one sample, sequenced in a study of blood T cell repertoires in COVID-19. TCRdb's copy holds only in-frame clones and misses some; the assay was immunoSEQ multiplex PCR. Of about 61,000 clones in the sample, 87% were seen once. The material sequenced was peripheral blood. All receptors derive from a man aged 55 to 70 with acute or convalescent COVID-19. CDR3s include the opening cysteine and the closing phenylalanine or tryptophan. Each record gives: V gene, D gene, clone size, J gene, CDR3 protein, CDR3 DNA. D genes are given only for firm matches. Only part of the rows carry a size: once, few, many, or a class if the clone is expanded.

v_gene: TRBV19; d_gene: -; abundance: -; j_gene: TRBJ2-7; CDR3aa: CASSFGQNSYEQYF; CDR3nt: TGTGCCAGTAGTTTTGGCCAGAACTCCTACGAGCAGTACTTC
v_gene: TRBV5-1; d_gene: -; abundance: once; j_gene: TRBJ2-3; CDR3aa: CASSLGQATDTQYF; CDR3nt: TGCGCCAGCAGCTTGGGACAGGCCACAGATACGCAGTATTTT
v_gene: TRBV6-6; d_gene: TRBD1; abundance: -; j_gene: TRBJ2-5; CDR3aa: CASSYSDRGPQETQYF; CDR3nt: TGTGCCAGCAGTTACTCGGACAGGGGCCCCCAGGAGACCCAGTACTTC
v_gene: TRBV6-4; d_gene: -; abundance: -; j_gene: TRBJ1-4; CDR3aa: CASSTGGEREKLFF; CDR3nt: TGTGCCAGCAGCACGGGGGGGGAGCGTGAAAAACTGTTTTTT
v_gene: TRBV19; d_gene: -; abundance: -; j_gene: TRBJ2-5; CDR3aa: CASSTQYVAYETQYF; CDR3nt: TGTGCCAGTAGTACCCAATACGTAGCCTATGAGACCCAGTACTTC
v_gene: TRBV19; d_gene: TRBD1; abundance: -; j_gene: TRBJ1-2; CDR3aa: CASSAGTEKDYTF; CDR3nt: TGTGCCAGTAGCGCCGGGACAGAAAAGGACTACACCTTC
v_gene: TRBV2; d_gene: -; abundance: -; j_gene: TRBJ2-1; CDR3aa: CASRRVTGNEQFF; CDR3nt: TGTGCCAGTCGTAGGGTAACAGGGAATGAGCAGTTCTTC
v_gene: TRBV5-4; d_gene: TRBD2; abundance: once; j_gene: TRBJ2-5; CDR3aa: CASSLAAGDGTQYF; CDR3nt: TGTGCCAGCAGCTTGGCCGCGGGGGATGGGACCCAGTACTTC
v_gene: TRBV27; d_gene: -; abundance: once; j_gene: TRBJ2-7; CDR3aa: CASKAGTETEQYF; CDR3nt: TGTGCCAGCAAAGCAGGTACTGAGACGGAGCAGTACTTC
v_gene: TRBV9; d_gene: -; abundance: few; j_gene: TRBJ1-1; CDR3aa: CASSLGDTEAFF; CDR3nt: TGTGCCAGCAGCTTGGGCGACACTGAAGCTTTCTTT
v_gene: TRBV5-1; d_gene: TRBD1; abundance: -; j_gene: TRBJ1-1; CDR3aa: CASSSPTGGGTEAFF; CDR3nt: TGCGCCAGCAGCTCTCCGACAGGGGGCGGCACTGAAGCTTTCTTT
v_gene: TRBV7-2; d_gene: TRBD1; abundance: once; j_gene: TRBJ2-3; CDR3aa: CASSLGGQGSDTQYF; CDR3nt: TGTGCCAGCAGCTTAGGGGGACAGGGGTCAGATACGCAGTATTTT
v_gene: TRBV25-1; d_gene: -; abundance: -; j_gene: TRBJ1-5; CDR3aa: CASSGRGGGQPQHF; CDR3nt: TGTGCCAGCAGTGGTAGGGGGGGAGGGCAGCCCCAGCATTTT
v_gene: TRBV7-8; d_gene: -; abundance: -; j_gene: TRBJ2-2; CDR3aa: CASSQYRANTGELFF; CDR3nt: TGTGCCAGCAGCCAATACAGGGCAAACACCGGGGAGCTGTTTTTT
v_gene: TRBV29-1; d_gene: -; abundance: -; j_gene: TRBJ1-3; CDR3aa: CSVEGQGGYGNTIYF; CDR3nt: TGCAGCGTTGAAGGGCAGGGTGGTTATGGAAACACCATATATTTT
v_gene: TRBV4-2; d_gene: -; abundance: -; j_gene: TRBJ2-1; CDR3aa: CASSQDPSRAYNEQFF; CDR3nt: TGTGCCAGCAGCCAAGATCCTTCGAGAGCTTACAATGAGCAGTTCTTC
v_gene: TRBV2; d_gene: -; abundance: -; j_gene: TRBJ1-1; CDR3aa: CASTFNRQYTEAFF; CDR3nt: TGTGCCAGCACCTTCAATCGACAGTACACTGAAGCTTTCTTT
v_gene: TRBV6-1; d_gene: -; abundance: -; j_gene: TRBJ1-5; CDR3aa: CASSEQDTSNQPQHF; CDR3nt: TGTGCCAGCAGTGAACAGGACACTAGCAATCAGCCCCAGCATTTT
v_gene: TRBV6-5; d_gene: TRBD1; abundance: -; j_gene: TRBJ1-5; CDR3aa: CASRQQGDGNQPQHF; CDR3nt: TGTGCCAGCAGACAACAGGGGGATGGCAATCAGCCCCAGCATTTT
v_gene: TRBV27; d_gene: -; abundance: -; j_gene: TRBJ1-5; CDR3aa: CASSLSGPSGPQHF; CDR3nt: TGTGCCAGCAGTTTATCTGGTCCCAGTGGGCCCCAGCATTTT
v_gene: TRBV6-5; d_gene: -; abundance: -; j_gene: TRBJ1-2; CDR3aa: CAITGNYGYTF; CDR3nt: TGTGCCATCACAGGGAACTATGGCTACACCTTC
v_gene: TRBV11-2; d_gene: TRBD2; abundance: once; j_gene: TRBJ2-3; CDR3aa: CASSSPLTSAGRSTDTQYF; CDR3nt: TGTGCCAGCAGCTCTCCATTGACTAGCGCGGGGCGGAGCACAGATACGCAGTATTTT
v_gene: TRBV9; d_gene: TRBD1; abundance: once; j_gene: TRBJ1-2; CDR3aa: CASSVVPRGYDGYTF; CDR3nt: TGTGCCAGCAGCGTAGTACCCAGGGGGTATGATGGCTACACCTTC
v_gene: TRBV3-1/TRBV3-2; d_gene: TRBD1; abundance: -; j_gene: TRBJ1-1; CDR3aa: CASSQDPDRGFTEAFF; CDR3nt: TGTGCCAGCAGCCAAGACCCGGACAGGGGGTTCACTGAAGCTTTCTTT
v_gene: TRBV7-9; d_gene: TRBD1; abundance: -; j_gene: TRBJ1-6; CDR3aa: CASFEPGQGGSSLHF; CDR3nt: TGTGCCAGCTTCGAGCCGGGACAGGGGGGATCATCCCTCCACTTT
v_gene: TRBV7-2; d_gene: -; abundance: -; j_gene: TRBJ1-3; CDR3aa: CASSTLGNTIYF; CDR3nt: TGTGCCAGCAGCACTCTGGGAAACACCATATATTTT
v_gene: TRBV7-9; d_gene: -; abundance: -; j_gene: TRBJ1-4; CDR3aa: CASSSQRSQATNEKLFF; CDR3nt: TGTGCCAGCAGTTCTCAGCGTTCGCAAGCAACTAATGAAAAACTGTTTTTT
v_gene: TRBV19; d_gene: -; abundance: -; j_gene: TRBJ2-2; CDR3aa: CASSFSGLTNTGELFF; CDR3nt: TGTGCCAGTAGCTTTTCGGGACTTACGAACACCGGGGAGCTGTTTTTT
v_gene: TRBV6-6; d_gene: -; abundance: once; j_gene: TRBJ1-2; CDR3aa: CASNEHPGHNYGYTF; CDR3nt: TGTGCCAGCAACGAGCACCCCGGACATAACTATGGCTACACCTTC
v_gene: TRBV5-4; d_gene: TRBD2; abundance: -; j_gene: TRBJ2-2; CDR3aa: CASSFTGLAGRETGELFF; CDR3nt: TGTGCCAGCAGTTTTACGGGACTAGCGGGGAGGGAAACCGGGGAGCTGTTTTTT
v_gene: TRBV25-1; d_gene: -; abundance: -; j_gene: TRBJ1-2; CDR3aa: CASSDDIIRGYTF; CDR3nt: TGTGCCAGCAGTGATGACATAATTAGGGGCTACACCTTC
v_gene: TRBV5-4; d_gene: -; abundance: -; j_gene: TRBJ1-4; CDR3aa: CASSRTGSNEKLFF; CDR3nt: TGTGCCAGCAGCCGGACGGGAAGTAATGAAAAACTGTTTTTT
v_gene: TRBV27; d_gene: -; abundance: -; j_gene: TRBJ1-1; CDR3aa: CASSLRENTEAFF; CDR3nt: TGTGCCAGCAGTTTGAGAGAGAACACTGAAGCTTTCTTT
v_gene: TRBV9; d_gene: TRBD1; abundance: -; j_gene: TRBJ1-1; CDR3aa: CASSETGGSTEAFF; CDR3nt: TGTGCCAGCAGCGAGACAGGGGGCAGCACTGAAGCTTTCTTT
v_gene: TRBV9; d_gene: TRBD1; abundance: -; j_gene: TRBJ1-2; CDR3aa: CASSVGDRQISYGYTF; CDR3nt: TGTGCCAGCAGCGTCGGGGACAGACAAATTTCCTATGGCTACACCTTC
v_gene: TRBV5-6; d_gene: -; abundance: few; j_gene: TRBJ1-4; CDR3aa: CASSPDADRSNEKLFF; CDR3nt: TGTGCCAGCAGCCCTGATGCAGACAGGAGTAATGAAAAACTGTTTTTT
v_gene: TRBV18; d_gene: -; abundance: -; j_gene: TRBJ1-4; CDR3aa: CASSPEGNLEKLFF; CDR3nt: TGTGCCAGCTCACCGGAGGGGAATTTGGAAAAACTGTTTTTT